This entry features one T cell receptor (beta chain) sequence. The source of the sample is a study of blood T cell repertoires in COVID-19. Here immunoSEQ multiplex PCR was the method, and the copy in TCRdb shows in-frame clones only, minus some. Counted here are 300,000 to 350,000 clones, just under 90% occurring once; the ten biggest clones make up less than 9.5%. Residents of about two dozen US areas, aged about 18 to 89 years, made up the participants. Resolution of symptoms, clearance, or two negative PCRs was present in recovered Cohort 3 donors. V was clipped by 4 bases and J by 4 bases; unmatched bases: 11. Germline V gene lookup returns CDR1 KGHDR and CDR2 SFDVKD. The CDR3 totals 16 residues.

The sequenced sample consisted of PBMCs or T cells enriched from blood (not recorded which). This clonotype was sampled from a woman in her thirties who had recovered from COVID-19. The chain links TRBV24-1 to TRBJ1-1; 7 bases agree with TRBD1. CDR3 protein: CATSERDRVWGTEAFF. The CDR3, as DNA: TGTGCCACCAGTGAGCGCGACAGGGTCTGGGGCACTGAAGCTTTCTTT.